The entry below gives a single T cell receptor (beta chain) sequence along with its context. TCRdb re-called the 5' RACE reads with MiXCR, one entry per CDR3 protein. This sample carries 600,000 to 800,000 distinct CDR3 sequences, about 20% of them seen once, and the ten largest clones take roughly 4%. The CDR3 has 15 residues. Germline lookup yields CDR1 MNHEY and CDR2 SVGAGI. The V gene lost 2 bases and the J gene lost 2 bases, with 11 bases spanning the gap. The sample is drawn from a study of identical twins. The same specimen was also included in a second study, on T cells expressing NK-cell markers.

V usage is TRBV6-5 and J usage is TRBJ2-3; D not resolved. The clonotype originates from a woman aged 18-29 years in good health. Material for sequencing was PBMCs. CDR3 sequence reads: CASSYSGPITDTQYF. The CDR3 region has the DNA TGTGCCAGCAGTTACAGTGGCCCAATCACAGATACGCAGTATTTT.